This TCR beta chain came from a study of T cell repertoires in cytomegalovirus infection. The CDR3 covers 15 residues. V dropped 2 bases and J dropped 0 bases, with 11 bases sitting between them. Germline assignment: CDR1 PRHDT and CDR2 FYEKMQ (reference sequence). TCRdb recomputed calls from the reads with MiXCR, one row per CDR3 protein. The sample consists of some 270,000 distinct CDR3 sequences, 15% to 20% of them appearing once. The V gene is TRBV13, the J gene TRBJ2-7; D ambiguous. This sequence originates from a human donor in good health (CMV status not recorded). Some clones in this sample may be carry-over from other donors' samples. Sequenced input: CD8+ T cells from PBMCs. CDR3 sequence (DNA): TGTGCCAGCAGCTTAAGGGTGCAAAGCTCCTACGAGCAGTACTTC. Translation gives CASSLRVQSSYEQYF.